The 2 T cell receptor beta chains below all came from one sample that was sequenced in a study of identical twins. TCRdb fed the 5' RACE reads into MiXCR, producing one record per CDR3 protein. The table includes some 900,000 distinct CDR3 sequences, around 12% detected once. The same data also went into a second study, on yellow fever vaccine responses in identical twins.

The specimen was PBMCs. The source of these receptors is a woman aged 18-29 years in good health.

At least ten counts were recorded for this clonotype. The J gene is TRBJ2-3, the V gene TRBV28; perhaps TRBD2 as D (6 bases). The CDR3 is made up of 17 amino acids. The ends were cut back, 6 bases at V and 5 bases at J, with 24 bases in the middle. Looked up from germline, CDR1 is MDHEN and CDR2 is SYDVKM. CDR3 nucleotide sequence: TGTGCCAGCAGCCTTCTCGACCCGGGACTTGGGCTAGATACGCAGTATTTT. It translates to CASSLLDPGLGLDTQYF.

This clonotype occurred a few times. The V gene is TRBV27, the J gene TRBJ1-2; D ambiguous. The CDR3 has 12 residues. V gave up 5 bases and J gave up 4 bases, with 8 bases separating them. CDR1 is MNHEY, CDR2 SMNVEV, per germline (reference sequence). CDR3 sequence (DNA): TGTGCCAGCAGTGGGGTACCCTATGGCTACACCTTC. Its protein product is CASSGVPYGYTF.